The 6 T cell receptor beta chains below were found in one sample sequenced in a study of blood T cell repertoires in COVID-19. Method: immunoSEQ multiplex PCR; TCRdb's copy keeps in-frame clones and lacks some. The sample shows about 210,000 clones, 75% to 85% of them seen only once. The sample consisted of peripheral blood. Receptors were obtained from a woman in her 70s with COVID-19, enrolled during active disease.

This clone was detected only a few times. V gene TRBV6-6 combines with J gene TRBJ2-1; D unresolved. This CDR3 contains 10 residues. V shed 7 bases and J shed 7 bases, with 5 bases lying between them. CDR1 is MNHNY, CDR2 SVGAGI, per germline (reference sequence). The DNA of the CDR3 is TGTGCCAGCACATTGAATGAGCAGTTCTTC. Its protein product is CASTLNEQFF.

In regard to this clone: This sample also contains other DNA sequences that code for the same CDR3. The chain links TRBV5-1 to TRBJ1-3; unclear D gene. The CDR3 consists of 14 residues. Trimming cost V 1 base and J 1 base, with 6 bases left between them. CDR1 and CDR2 from the germline V gene are SGHRS and YFSETQ. CDR3 bases: TGCGCCAGCAGCTTGACCGGTTCTGGAAACACCATATATTTT. This encodes CASSLTGSGNTIYF.

The V gene is TRBV28, the J gene TRBJ1-2; 11 bases fit TRBD1. Germline V CDR1 and CDR2: MDHEN, SYDVKM. The CDR3 covers 14 residues. V gave up 5 bases and J gave up 12 bases; unmatched junction bases: 11. This CDR3 reads CASSGTGGRSPNTF. In DNA, the CDR3 is TGTGCCAGCAGTGGGACAGGGGGTCGCTCCCCGAACACCTTC.

This rearrangement joins TRBV18 to TRBJ2-6, with 7 nucleotides matching TRBD1. Unmatched junction bases numbered 8, after V lost 5 bases and J lost 1 base. Germline loops: CDR1 KGHSH, CDR2 LQKENI. The CDR3 is 17 amino acids. CDR3 coding DNA: TGTGCCAGCTCATCAAATACAGGGGCTTCTGGGGCCAACGTCCTGACTTTC. Translating it yields CASSSNTGASGANVLTF.

The J gene is TRBJ1-5, the V gene TRBV11-2, with D unresolved. The V gene's germline CDR1 is SGHAT and CDR2 FQNNGV. Trimming removed 4 bases at V and 5 bases at J, with 6 bases between. The CDR3 spans 12 residues. This CDR3 reads CASSSADQPQHF. The CDR3, as DNA: TGTGCCAGCAGCTCGGCGGATCAGCCCCAGCATTTT.

V and J are TRBV3-1 (or the pseudogene TRBV3-2) and TRBJ1-5; D possibly corresponds to TRBD1 (5 bases). The CDR3 has 14 amino acids. Deletions cut 2 bases from V and 2 bases from J, with 7 bases between. Germline lookup yields CDR1 LGHDT and CDR2 YNNKEL (reference sequence). In nucleotides, the CDR3 is TGTGCCAGCAGCCAATGGGGGGGCAATCAGCCCCAGCATTTT. Protein sequence: CASSQWGGNQPQHF.